The 9 T cell receptor beta chains given below trace back to one sample, sequenced in a study of T cell changes during pregnancy in multiple sclerosis. Produced via immunoSEQ multiplex PCR; TCRdb's table is partial and in-frame only. Among around 100,000 clones listed, roughly 90% were seen once. The sample here was peripheral blood, taken in the third trimester of pregnancy. These receptors were taken from a female donor with multiple sclerosis, enrolled in a pregnancy study.

V gene TRBV6-5 combines with J gene TRBJ1-6; D is possibly TRBD1 (5 bases). Deletions cut 0 bases from V and 8 bases from J, with 11 bases between. This CDR3 has 15 residues. In germline, CDR1 is MNHEY, CDR2 SVGAGI. The CDR3 loop reads CASSYSGGDHSPLHF. The CDR3 nucleotides read TGTGCCAGCAGTTACTCGGGGGGGGACCATTCACCCCTCCACTTT.

The table lists this clone with a count of one. The gene calls are TRBV5-1 and TRBJ2-2; the D gene is possibly TRBD2 (7 bases). There are 15 residues in the CDR3. V lost 1 base and J 6 bases, leaving 13 bases between the germline ends. Germline lookup yields CDR1 SGHRS and CDR2 YFSETQ. The CDR3 sequence: CASSLRGGAPGELFF. CDR3 bases: TGCGCCAGCAGCTTGAGAGGGGGGGCCCCCGGGGAGCTGTTTTTT. The full variable domain, rest sourced from reference TRBV5-1 and TRBJ2-2, is KAGVTQTPRYLIKTRGQQVTLSCSPISGHRSVSWYQQTPGQGLQFLFEYFSETQRNKGNFPGRFSGRQFSNSRSEMNVSTLELGDSALYLCASSLRGGAPGELFFGEGSRLTVL.

The chain couples TRBV9 to TRBJ2-5; 8 positions match TRBD2. V lost 4 bases and J lost 1; bases outside the gene matches: 12. The CDR3 is made up of 17 amino acids. The V gene's germline CDR1 is SGDLS and CDR2 YYNGEE. CDR3 DNA sequence: TGTGCCAGCAGCTCCCGGGGGGGGGCAGGCCCCCAAGAGACCCAGTACTTC. Protein: CASSSRGGAGPQETQYF.

The genes are TRBV28 and TRBJ2-7, with TRBD2 matching over 12 bases. The V segment lost 7 bases and the J segment 1 base; nucleotides outside the gene matches: 5. This CDR3 region has 15 residues. Per the germline V gene, CDR1 is MDHEN and CDR2 is SYDVKM. CDR3 region: CASTSGRASSYEQYF. CDR3 in DNA: TGTGCCAGCACTAGCGGGAGGGCCTCGTCCTACGAGCAGTACTTC. Together with reference TRBV28 and TRBJ2-7, the CDR3 gives the full variable domain: DVKVTQSSRYLVKRTGEKVFLECVQDMDHENMFWYRQDPGLGLRLIYFSYDVKMKEKGDIPEGYSVSREKKERFSLILESASTNQTSMYLCASTSGRASSYEQYFGPGTRLTVT.

This rearrangement joins TRBV5-4 to TRBJ2-1, with D tentatively TRBD2 (7 bases). Germline V gene lookup returns CDR1 SGHNT and CDR2 YYREEE (reference sequence). The V end lost 10 bases, the J end lost 6 bases, and 17 bases lay between the germline ends. This CDR3 region has 13 residues. CDR3 sequence reads: CAAGAGASNEQFF. The CDR3 nucleotides read TGTGCCGCGGGGGCGGGGGCCTCCAATGAGCAGTTCTTC.

CDR3 loop: CASSGSQGYGYTF. The DNA for the CDR3 is TGTGCCAGCAGTGGATCACAGGGCTATGGCTACACCTTC. V is TRBV6-1 and J is TRBJ1-2; weak D call: TRBD1 (6 bases). Germline V gene lookup returns CDR1 MNHNS and CDR2 SASEGT. CDR3 length: 13 amino acids. V lost 4 bases, J lost 4 bases, and 10 bases lay in between.

The chain combines TRBV11-2 with TRBJ2-2; 14 nucleotides align to TRBD2. The ends lost 5 bases at V and 9 bases at J; junction bases unmatched: 8. The CDR3 contains 16 residues. Germline V gene sequence: CDR1 SGHAT, CDR2 FQNNGV. The CDR3 DNA follows: TGTGCCAGCAGCCCCGGACTAGCGGGGGGTCGAAGGGAGCTGTTTTTT. Protein: CASSPGLAGGRRELFF.

This chain joins TRBV5-1 and TRBJ2-2; tentative D call: TRBD2 (7 bases). CDR3 length: 14 amino acids. Germline CDR1 and CDR2: SGHRS and YFSETQ. The ends were cut back, 4 bases at V and 6 bases at J, with 13 bases in the middle. The CDR3 DNA follows: TGCGCCAGCAGCGGACTAGGGGGGGCCGGGGAGCTGTTTTTT. Translating gives CASSGLGGAGELFF.

This clone has just one count. The chain couples TRBV19 to TRBJ2-6; D unresolved. Germline lookup yields CDR1 LNHDA and CDR2 SQIVND (reference sequence). V was pared by 7 bases and J by 5 bases, with 12 bases between. This CDR3 is built from 14 residues. CDR3 in amino acids: CASMPLERANVLTF. Written as DNA, the CDR3 is TGTGCCAGTATGCCTTTAGAGCGGGCCAACGTCCTGACTTTC.